The rows below give T cell receptor beta chains drawn from one sample of a study of shared clonotypes between healthy human individuals. Sequencing used immunoSEQ multiplex PCR; TCRdb keeps in-frame clones, though not all of them. The sample lists approximately 1.9 million clones; approximately 92% were seen once. Sequencing input: naive CD8+ T cells from PBMCs. The receptors derive from a young man in good health. Some clones in this sample may be carry-over from other donors' samples. CDR3s include the opening cysteine and the closing phenylalanine or tryptophan. A D gene is named only where the DNA matches it firmly. The size field is filled for only some rows; it gives once, few, many or a size class.

d_gene	j_gene	abundance	v_gene	len	CDR3nt	CDR3aa
.	TRBJ2-4	.	TRBV7-9	16	TGTGCCAGCAGCTCCTTACTGTACCGGGGAGAAAACATTCAGTACTTC	CASSSLLYRGENIQYF
TRBD1	TRBJ2-5	.	TRBV6-6	15	TGTGCCAGCAGTCGGACAGGGGTACCTCAAGAGACCCAGTACTTC	CASSRTGVPQETQYF
.	TRBJ2-2	.	TRBV5-1	13	TGCGCCAGCAGCTCCGAGAGGGCCGGGGAGCTGTTTTTT	CASSSERAGELFF
.	TRBJ1-6	.	TRBV5-6	14	TGTGCCAGCAGCTTGGGGGATAGTAATTCACCCCTCCACTTT	CASSLGDSNSPLHF
.	TRBJ1-2	.	TRBV4-3	14	TGCGCCAGCAGCCAACGGGGGGCGAACTATGGCTACACCTTC	CASSQRGANYGYTF
TRBD1	TRBJ2-6	.	TRBV14	18	TGTGCCAGCAGCCACCGGGACAGGGACGTCCCTGGGGCCAACGTCCTGACTTTC	CASSHRDRDVPGANVLTF
.	TRBJ2-7	.	TRBV15	14	TGTGCCACCAGCAGAGAAGGCGGCCAACAGGGGCAGTACTTC	CATSREGGQQGQYF
.	TRBJ1-1	.	TRBV11-2	14	TGTGCCAGCAGCTCGGGACGGATGAACACTGAAGCTTTCTTT	CASSSGRMNTEAFF
.	TRBJ2-1	.	TRBV10-3	14	TGTGCCATCAGCCGAGACCCCGGCCCCAATGAGCAGTTCTTC	CAISRDPGPNEQFF
.	TRBJ2-6	once	TRBV15	17	TGTGCCACCAGCAGTGGGCCACCGAGCTCTGGGGCCAACGTCCTGACTTTC	CATSSGPPSSGANVLTF
.	TRBJ2-1	.	TRBV13	13	TGTGCCAGCAGCTTGGGGGAACAGGGTGAGCAGTTCTTC	CASSLGEQGEQFF
TRBD1	TRBJ2-5	.	TRBV9	14	TGTGCCAGCAGCGACAGGGGGGAGGAAGAGACCCAGTACTTC	CASSDRGEEETQYF
.	TRBJ2-2	.	TRBV5-5	16	TGTGCCAGCAGCTTGAGGTGGCAGGGATACACCGGGGAGCTGTTTTTT	CASSLRWQGYTGELFF
.	TRBJ2-7	.	TRBV5-6	15	TGTGCCAGCAGCATTGTCCCCAGGAGTAACTACGAGCAGTACTTC	CASSIVPRSNYEQYF
TRBD2	TRBJ2-1	.	TRBV2	13	TGTGCCAGCGGGACTAGCGGGAGTAATGAGCAGTTCTTC	CASGTSGSNEQFF
.	TRBJ2-7	.	TRBV19	15	TGTGCCAGTAGTACTAGACAGGCGGCGTCCGACGAGCAGTACTTC	CASSTRQAASDEQYF
TRBD2	TRBJ2-7	.	TRBV6-1	15	TGTGCCAGCAGTGAATTTCCGGGAGGGCCGGACGAGCAGTACTTC	CASSEFPGGPDEQYF
.	TRBJ2-1	once	TRBV10-1	16	TGCGCCAGCAGTGAGCTAAGCGAAAGCTCCTACAATGAGCAGTTCTTC	CASSELSESSYNEQFF
.	TRBJ2-3	once	TRBV28	15	TGTGCCAGCAGTTTAAGACAGCTTTACACAGATACGCAGTATTTT	CASSLRQLYTDTQYF
.	TRBJ1-3	.	TRBV29-1	15	TGCAGCGCCACAGAACCAGGGTATTATGGAAACACCATATATTTT	CSATEPGYYGNTIYF
.	TRBJ2-7	.	TRBV2	14	TGTGCCAGCAAAATGGTAACCGACTCCTACGAGCAGTACTTC	CASKMVTDSYEQYF
.	TRBJ1-2	.	TRBV5-4	13	TGTGCCAGCAGCTGGGGGACGTTCTATGGCTACACCTTC	CASSWGTFYGYTF
.	TRBJ1-1	.	TRBV27	16	TGTGCCAGCAGTCTCTCACCCGGGACGGGGAACACTGAAGCTTTCTTT	CASSLSPGTGNTEAFF
.	TRBJ2-2	.	TRBV5-6	17	TGTGCCAGCAGCAACCGATTCGACAGTCGGTCAGCCGGGGAGCTGTTTTTT	CASSNRFDSRSAGELFF
.	TRBJ1-5	.	TRBV27	14	TGTGCCAGCAGTGGGGGACGGAGCAATCAGCCCCAGCATTTT	CASSGGRSNQPQHF
.	TRBJ1-1	.	TRBV5-5	14	TGTGCCAGCAGCCCGGGGTGGGGGAACACTGAAGCTTTCTTT	CASSPGWGNTEAFF
.	TRBJ1-1	.	TRBV27	16	TGTGCCAGCAGTCTCCTTCAACCGCCCGCGGGTACTGAAGCTTTCTTT	CASSLLQPPAGTEAFF
.	TRBJ1-1	few	TRBV11-2	13	TGTGCCAGCAGCTTAGATGGTGAAACTGAAGCTTTCTTT	CASSLDGETEAFF
.	TRBJ2-3	.	TRBV7-6	18	TGTGCCAGCAGCTTAGAAGAACCAGTCTCTAAGGGCACAGATACGCAGTATTTT	CASSLEEPVSKGTDTQYF
TRBD2	TRBJ2-3	.	TRBV11-2	14	TGTGCCAGCAGGGGGCGGGAGGGCCCAGATACGCAGTATTTT	CASRGREGPDTQYF
.	TRBJ2-7	.	TRBV25-1	13	TGTGCCAGCAGTGACTTCAAGTCCTACGAGCAGTACTTC	CASSDFKSYEQYF
TRBD2	TRBJ2-2	.	TRBV9	16	TGTGCCAGCAGCGCCCTTCCGGGACTACCTACCGGGGAGCTGTTTTTT	CASSALPGLPTGELFF
TRBD1	TRBJ2-1	once	TRBV11-2	17	TGTGCCAGCAGCTTAGCCCTGGACAGGGGCAATTACAATGAGCAGTTCTTC	CASSLALDRGNYNEQFF